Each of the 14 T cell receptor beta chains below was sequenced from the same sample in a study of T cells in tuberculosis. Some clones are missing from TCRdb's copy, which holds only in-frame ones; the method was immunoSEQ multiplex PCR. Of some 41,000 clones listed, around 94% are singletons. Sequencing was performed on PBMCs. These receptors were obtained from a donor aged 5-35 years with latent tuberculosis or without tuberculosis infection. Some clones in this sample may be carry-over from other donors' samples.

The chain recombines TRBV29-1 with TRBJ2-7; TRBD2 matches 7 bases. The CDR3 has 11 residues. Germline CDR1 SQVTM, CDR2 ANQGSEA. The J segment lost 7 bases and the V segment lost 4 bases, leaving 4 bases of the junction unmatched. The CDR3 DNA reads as TGCAGCGTTGGGCCCGGGGGGGAGCAGTACTTC. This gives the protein CSVGPGGEQYF.

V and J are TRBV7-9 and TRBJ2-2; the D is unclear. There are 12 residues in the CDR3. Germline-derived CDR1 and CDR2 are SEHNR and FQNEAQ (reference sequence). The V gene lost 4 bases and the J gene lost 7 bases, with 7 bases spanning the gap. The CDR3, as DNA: TGTGCCAGCAGCTCCCCGTTCGGGGAGCTGTTTTTT. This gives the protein CASSSPFGELFF.

CDR3 sequence (DNA): TGTGCCAGCAGCTCCCCCCGGCAGGTATACAATGAGCAGTTCTTC. Translating it yields CASSSPRQVYNEQFF. This chain uses TRBV13 with TRBJ2-1; no firm D call. CDR1 PRHDT and CDR2 FYEKMQ come from the germline V gene (reference sequence). V was shortened by 4 bases and J by 4 bases, with 14 bases between the two germline ends. This CDR3 comprises 15 residues.

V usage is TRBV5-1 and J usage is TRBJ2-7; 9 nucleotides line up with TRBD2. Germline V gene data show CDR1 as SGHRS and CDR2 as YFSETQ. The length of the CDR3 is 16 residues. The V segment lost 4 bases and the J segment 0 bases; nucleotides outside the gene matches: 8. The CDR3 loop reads CASSQAGGRVSYEQYF. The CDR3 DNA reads TGCGCCAGCAGCCAGGCGGGGGGGCGCGTCTCCTACGAGCAGTACTTC.

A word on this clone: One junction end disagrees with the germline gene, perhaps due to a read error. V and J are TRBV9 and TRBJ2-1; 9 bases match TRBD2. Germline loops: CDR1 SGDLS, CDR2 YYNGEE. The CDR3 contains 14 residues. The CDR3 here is CASSVDAGGPFSVF. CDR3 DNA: TGTGCCAGCAGCGTAGACGCGGGAGGGCCTTTCAGTGTCTTC.

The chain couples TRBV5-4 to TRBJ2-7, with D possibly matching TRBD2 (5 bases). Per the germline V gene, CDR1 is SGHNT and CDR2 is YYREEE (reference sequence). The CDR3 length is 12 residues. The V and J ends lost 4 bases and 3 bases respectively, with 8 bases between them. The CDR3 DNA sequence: TGTGCCAGCAGCCCGAGCGGCTACGAGCAGTACTTC. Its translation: CASSPSGYEQYF.

Here the CDR3 reads CASSLPGWDGNTIYF. CDR3 nucleotides: TGTGCCAGCAGCTTGCCAGGGTGGGATGGAAACACCATATATTTT. V gene TRBV5-8 combines with J gene TRBJ1-3; D is possibly TRBD1 (5 bases). In germline, CDR1 is SGHTS, CDR2 YDEGEE. The CDR3 has 15 residues. V lost 1 base to trimming and J lost 3 bases, with 11 bases between them.

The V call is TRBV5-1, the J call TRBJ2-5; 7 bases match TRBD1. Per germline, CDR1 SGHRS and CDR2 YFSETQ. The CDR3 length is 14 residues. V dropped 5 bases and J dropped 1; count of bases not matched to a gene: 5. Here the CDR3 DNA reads TGCGCCAGCAGATTCAGGGGGACCCAAGAGACCCAGTACTTC. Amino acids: CASRFRGTQETQYF. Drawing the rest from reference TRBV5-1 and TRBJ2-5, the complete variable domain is KAGVTQTPRYLIKTRGQQVTLSCSPISGHRSVSWYQQTPGQGLQFLFEYFSETQRNKGNFPGRFSGRQFSNSRSEMNVSTLELGDSALYLCASRFRGTQETQYFGPGTRLLVL.

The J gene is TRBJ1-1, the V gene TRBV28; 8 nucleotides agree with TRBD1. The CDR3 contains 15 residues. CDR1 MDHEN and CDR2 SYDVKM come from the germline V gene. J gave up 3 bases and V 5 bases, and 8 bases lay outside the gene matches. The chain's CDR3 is CASSPRQGWDTEAFF. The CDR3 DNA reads TGTGCCAGCAGTCCTCGACAGGGGTGGGACACTGAAGCTTTCTTT. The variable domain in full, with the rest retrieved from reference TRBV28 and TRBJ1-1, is DVKVTQSSRYLVKRTGEKVFLECVQDMDHENMFWYRQDPGLGLRLIYFSYDVKMKEKGDIPEGYSVSREKKERFSLILESASTNQTSMYLCASSPRQGWDTEAFFGQGTRLTVV.

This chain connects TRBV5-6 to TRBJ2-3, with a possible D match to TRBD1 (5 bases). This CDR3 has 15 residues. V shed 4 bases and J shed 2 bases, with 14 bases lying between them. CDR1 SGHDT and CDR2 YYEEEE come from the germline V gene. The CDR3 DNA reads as TGTGCCAGCAGCGTGCAGGGCAGATACACAGATACGCAGTATTTT. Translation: CASSVQGRYTDTQYF. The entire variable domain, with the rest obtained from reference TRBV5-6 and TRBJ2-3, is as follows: DAGVTQSPTHLIKTRGQQVTLRCSPKSGHDTVSWYQQALGQGPQFIFQYYEEEERQRGNFPDRFSGHQFPNYSSELNVNALLLGDSALYLCASSVQGRYTDTQYFGPGTRLTVL.

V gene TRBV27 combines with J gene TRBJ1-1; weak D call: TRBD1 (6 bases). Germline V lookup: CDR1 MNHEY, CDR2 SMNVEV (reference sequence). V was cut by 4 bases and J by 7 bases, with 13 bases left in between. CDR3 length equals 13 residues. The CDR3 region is CASSWGGIDEAFF. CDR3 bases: TGTGCCAGCAGTTGGGGGGGCATCGATGAAGCTTTCTTT.

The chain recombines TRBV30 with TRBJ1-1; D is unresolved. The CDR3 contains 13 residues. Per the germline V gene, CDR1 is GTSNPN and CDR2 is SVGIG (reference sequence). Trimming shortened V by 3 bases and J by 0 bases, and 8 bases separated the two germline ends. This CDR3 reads CAWRNGLNTEAFF. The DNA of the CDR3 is TGTGCCTGGAGGAACGGGTTGAACACTGAAGCTTTCTTT.

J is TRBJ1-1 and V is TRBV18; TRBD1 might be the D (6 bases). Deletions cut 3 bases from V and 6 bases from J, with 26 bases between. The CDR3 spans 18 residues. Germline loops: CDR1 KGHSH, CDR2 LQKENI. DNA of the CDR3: TGTGCCAGCTCACCTTTTCAGGGGAGTTCGGCGGGTAGTTCTGAAGCTTTCTTT. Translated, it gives CASSPFQGSSAGSSEAFF. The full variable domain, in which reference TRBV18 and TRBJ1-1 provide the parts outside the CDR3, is NAGVMQNPRHLVRRRGQEARLRCSPMKGHSHVYWYRQLPEEGLKFMVYLQKENIIDESGMPKERFSAEFPKEGPSILRIQQVVRGDSAAYFCASSPFQGSSAGSSEAFFGQGTRLTVV.

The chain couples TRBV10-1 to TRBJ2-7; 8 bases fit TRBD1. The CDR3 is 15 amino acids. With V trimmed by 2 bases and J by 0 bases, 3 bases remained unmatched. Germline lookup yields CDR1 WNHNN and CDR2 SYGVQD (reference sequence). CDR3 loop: CASSEPGTGSYEQYF. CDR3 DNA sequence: TGCGCCAGCAGTGAGCCCGGGACAGGCTCCTACGAGCAGTACTTC.